This is a list of T cell receptor beta chains from one sample in a study of blood T cell repertoires in COVID-19. Clones were sequenced by immunoSEQ multiplex PCR, and TCRdb holds only the in-frame ones, with some missing. The table includes fewer than 600,000 clones, around 89% detected once. The sequenced material came from PBMCs or T cells enriched from blood (not recorded which). These receptors all come from a woman in her 40s who had recovered from COVID-19. Both conserved end residues are part of each CDR3. Fields, in order: CDR3 protein, V gene, CDR3 length.

CASSPLRGTEGEQYF TRBV18 15
CASSSKSTGDFEAFF TRBV7-9 15
CASSPRTGYEQYF TRBV5-1 13
CASSKWTSGSWDNEQFF TRBV21-1 17
CASSQVRGVTFF TRBV4-3 12
CASSDNRVTGELFF TRBV19 14
CASIGNYGVNEQFF TRBV5-5 14
CASLRGQYNEQFF TRBV12-3/TRBV12-4 13
CASSVGGRDSGNTIYF TRBV9 16
CATRRDRVADTQYF TRBV6-4 14
CASSLADPGTDTQYF TRBV5-1 15
CASGSPFTDTQYF TRBV6-5 13
CASRVQGGHTEAFF TRBV6-5 14
CSYGVSASEQFF TRBV29-1 12
CSARVTDTQYF TRBV20-1 11
CASSPLNRLANTGELFF TRBV18 17
CASSVPGTGRFVQPQHF TRBV4-1 17
CASSSYTSGGYEQYF TRBV27 15
CASSFGGGYTEAFF TRBV27 14
CASSQTGRETQYF TRBV3-1/TRBV3-2 13
CASSSNAAGWSYTF TRBV5-8 14
CASSAWTSRGDEQYF TRBV4-2 15
CASGLISNSPLHF TRBV12-5 13
CASSLSGSGAGELFF TRBV7-9 15
CASSQSRGNLETQYF TRBV4-2 15
CATSPRGQDEQYF TRBV10-3 13
CASSPRRGEGRGTQYF TRBV7-6 16
CASRMVAGGSNEQFF TRBV5-4 15
CASSFLSREGYTF TRBV7-9 13
CASSVGPDREYEQYF TRBV9 15
CASSVGTDGSPLHF TRBV9 14
CASSLELRATYEQYF TRBV11-2 15
CASSLDRGKGGGFYEQYF TRBV11-2 18
CASSLKTTSMEQYF TRBV5-1 14
CASSRLSGGTSNTGELFF TRBV7-2 18
CASSPPRAGSYEQYF TRBV11-2 15
CASSPSLQGYFF TRBV18 12
CASSAEGLAGENEQFF TRBV2 16
CASSIELADNEQFF TRBV19 14
CASSQDRALQDRYGYTF TRBV4-2 17
CASSFWARTRNYEQYF TRBV12-1 16
CASSPRDFSYEQYF TRBV7-2 14
CASSYQIPLGAGNSPLHF TRBV4-1 18
CASRSPGLAVSTQETQYF TRBV21-1 18
CATSSLPSGSSYEQYF TRBV15 16